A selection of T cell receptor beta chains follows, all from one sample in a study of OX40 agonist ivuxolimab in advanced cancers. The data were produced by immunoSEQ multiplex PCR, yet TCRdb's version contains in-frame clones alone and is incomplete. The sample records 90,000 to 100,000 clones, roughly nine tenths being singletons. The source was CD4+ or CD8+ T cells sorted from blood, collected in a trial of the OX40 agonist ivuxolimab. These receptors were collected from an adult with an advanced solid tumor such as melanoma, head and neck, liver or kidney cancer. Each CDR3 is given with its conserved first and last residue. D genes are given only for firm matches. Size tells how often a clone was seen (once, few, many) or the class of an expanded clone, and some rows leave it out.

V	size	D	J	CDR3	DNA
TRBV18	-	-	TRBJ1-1	CASSPLKGGTEAFF	TGTGCCAGCTCACCACTGAAGGGGGGCACTGAAGCTTTCTTT
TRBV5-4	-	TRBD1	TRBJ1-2	CASSLATGQTYGYTF	TGTGCCAGCAGCTTGGCAACGGGACAGACCTATGGCTACACCTTC
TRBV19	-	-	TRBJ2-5	CASSIALQETQYF	TGTGCCAGTAGTATAGCTCTGCAAGAGACCCAGTACTTC
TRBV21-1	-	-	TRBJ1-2	CASSRTYYGYTF	TGTGCCAGCAGCCGCACCTACTATGGCTACACCTTC
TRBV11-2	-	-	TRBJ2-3	CASSLGVRDTQYF	TGTGCCAGCAGCTTAGGTGTGAGGGATACGCAGTATTTT
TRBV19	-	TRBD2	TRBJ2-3	CASKRSRLAGTDTQYF	TGTGCCAGTAAAAGATCCCGACTAGCGGGGACAGATACGCAGTATTTT
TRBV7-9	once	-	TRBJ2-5	CASSPGGREETQYF	TGTGCCAGCAGCCCCGGAGGCAGGGAAGAGACCCAGTACTTC
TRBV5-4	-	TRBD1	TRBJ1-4	CATRRGGTTNEKLFF	TGTGCCACCCGCAGGGGGGGCACCACTAATGAAAAACTGTTTTTT
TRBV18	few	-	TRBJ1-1	CASSPTQGGTNTEAFF	TGTGCCAGCTCACCAACCCAGGGAGGGACGAACACTGAAGCTTTCTTT
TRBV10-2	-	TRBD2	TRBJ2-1	CASSDLPGTRMVNEQFF	TGCGCCAGCAGTGACCTACCCGGGACTAGGATGGTCAATGAGCAGTTCTTC
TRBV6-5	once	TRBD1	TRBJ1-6	CASTLGQAYNSPLHF	TGTGCCAGCACTCTGGGACAGGCCTATAATTCACCCCTCCACTTT
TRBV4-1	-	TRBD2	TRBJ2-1	CASSPDEREGLPEQFF	TGCGCCAGCAGCCCCGACGAGCGGGAGGGCCTTCCTGAGCAGTTCTTC
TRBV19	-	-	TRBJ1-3	CASSNPGRDSGNTIYF	TGTGCCAGTAGTAACCCAGGACGGGACTCTGGAAACACCATATATTTT
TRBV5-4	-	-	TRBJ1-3	CASSNQRGILPGNTIYF	TGTGCCAGCAGCAACCAAAGGGGGATACTACCTGGAAACACCATATATTTT
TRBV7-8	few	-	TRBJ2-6	CASSLMWGPLSGANVLTF	TGTGCCAGCAGCTTAATGTGGGGGCCTCTGTCTGGGGCCAACGTCCTGACTTTC
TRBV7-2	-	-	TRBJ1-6	CASSTRTGNSPLHF	TGTGCCAGCAGCACTCGGACGGGAAATTCACCCCTCCACTTT
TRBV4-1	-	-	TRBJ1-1	CASSQGRVTEAFF	TGCGCCAGCAGCCAAGGACGTGTTACTGAAGCTTTCTTT
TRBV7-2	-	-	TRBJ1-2	CASSSRTGYGYTF	TGTGCCAGCAGCTCTAGGACTGGATATGGCTACACCTTC
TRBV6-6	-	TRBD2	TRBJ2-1	CASLTSGIEQFF	TGTGCCAGTCTGACTAGCGGGATTGAGCAGTTCTTC
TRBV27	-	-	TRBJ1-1	CASRPLGVNTEAFF	TGTGCCAGCAGACCCCTGGGGGTGAACACTGAAGCTTTCTTT
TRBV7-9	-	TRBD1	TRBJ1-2	CASSLGQGENYGYTF	TGTGCCAGCAGCTTGGGACAGGGGGAAAACTATGGCTACACCTTC
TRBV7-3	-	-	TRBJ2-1	CASSPAGSYNEQFF	TGTGCCAGCAGCCCAGCGGGCTCCTACAATGAGCAGTTCTTC
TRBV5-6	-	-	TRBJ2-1	CASSSLGWGAYNEQFF	TGTGCCAGCAGCTCCCTGGGGTGGGGCGCCTACAATGAGCAGTTCTTC
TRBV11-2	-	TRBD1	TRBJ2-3	CASRRTGGGDTQYF	TGTGCCAGCAGGAGGACAGGGGGAGGAGATACGCAGTATTTT
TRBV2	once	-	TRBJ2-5	CASLVGETQYF	TGTGCCAGCTTGGTGGGTGAGACCCAGTACTTC
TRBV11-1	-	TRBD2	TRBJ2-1	CASSFLAGGPPREQFF	TGTGCCAGCAGCTTCCTAGCGGGAGGGCCTCCGCGCGAGCAGTTCTTC
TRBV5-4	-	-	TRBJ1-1	CASHHNRALAEAFF	TGTGCCAGCCATCACAACCGGGCGTTAGCTGAAGCTTTCTTT
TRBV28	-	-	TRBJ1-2	CASSPGNYGYTF	TGTGCCAGCAGTCCTGGGAACTATGGCTACACCTTC
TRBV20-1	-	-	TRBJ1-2	CSATPYGGYTF	TGCAGTGCTACCCCTTACGGAGGCTACACCTTC
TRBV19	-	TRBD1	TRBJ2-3	CASSMGQSTDTQYF	TGTGCCAGTAGTATGGGACAGAGCACAGATACGCAGTATTTT
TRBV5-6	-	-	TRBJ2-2	CATTQDRRSGELFF	TGTGCCACCACCCAAGACCGGAGATCGGGGGAGCTGTTTTTT
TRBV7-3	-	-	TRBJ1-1	CASSLMGQNTEAFF	TGTGCCAGCAGCTTAATGGGTCAGAACACTGAAGCTTTCTTT
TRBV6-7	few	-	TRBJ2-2	CASARYQGTGELFF	TGTGCCAGCGCGCGGTATCAGGGCACCGGGGAGCTGTTTTTT
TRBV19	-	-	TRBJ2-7	CASSILAGGGEQYF	TGTGCCAGTAGTATTTTGGCAGGAGGGGGCGAGCAGTACTTC
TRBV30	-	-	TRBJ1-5	CAWSGGDLQPQHF	TGTGCCTGGAGTGGCGGGGATCTCCAGCCCCAGCATTTT
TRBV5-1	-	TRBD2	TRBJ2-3	CASSRDLAGVGDTQYF	TGCGCCAGCAGTAGGGATCTAGCGGGAGTGGGAGATACGCAGTATTTT
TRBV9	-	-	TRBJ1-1	CASSPRQGRGTEAFF	TGTGCCAGCAGCCCCCGTCAGGGCCGGGGCACTGAAGCTTTCTTT
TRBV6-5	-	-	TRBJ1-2	CASSYARGNYGYTF	TGTGCCAGCAGTTACGCCAGGGGAAACTATGGCTACACCTTC
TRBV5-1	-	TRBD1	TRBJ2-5	CASSLDSGGGETQYF	TGCGCCAGCAGCTTGGATTCAGGGGGCGGTGAGACCCAGTACTTC
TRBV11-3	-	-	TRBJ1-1	CASSFSPEGTEAFF	TGTGCCAGCAGCTTCTCCCCGGAAGGGACTGAAGCTTTCTTT
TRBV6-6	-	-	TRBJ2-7	CASSNTYEQYF	TGTGCCAGCAGTAACACCTACGAGCAGTACTTC
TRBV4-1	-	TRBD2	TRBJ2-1	CASSPHGTSGPYNEQFF	TGCGCCAGCAGCCCCCATGGGACTAGCGGTCCCTACAATGAGCAGTTCTTC
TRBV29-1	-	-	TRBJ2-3	CSAAEGAGDTQYF	TGCAGCGCCGCGGAGGGGGCGGGAGATACGCAGTATTTT
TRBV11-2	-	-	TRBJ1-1	CASGLRGVAFF	TGTGCCAGCGGTCTCAGAGGGGTGGCTTTCTTT
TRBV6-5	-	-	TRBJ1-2	CASSYTIQGTFGYTF	TGTGCCAGCAGTTACACCATCCAGGGAACCTTTGGCTACACCTTC
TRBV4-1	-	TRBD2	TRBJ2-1	CASSRGGLAVLGNEQFF	TGCGCCAGCAGCCGAGGGGGACTAGCTGTTTTAGGCAATGAGCAGTTCTTC
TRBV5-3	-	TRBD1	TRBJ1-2	CARSGDRVGTNYGYTF	TGTGCCAGAAGCGGCGACAGGGTCGGGACTAACTATGGCTACACCTTC
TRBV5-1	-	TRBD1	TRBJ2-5	CASSPGQGRETQYF	TGCGCCAGCAGTCCGGGACAGGGGAGGGAGACCCAGTACTTC
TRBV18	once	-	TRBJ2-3	CASAGQPDTQYF	TGTGCCAGCGCGGGACAGCCAGATACGCAGTATTTT
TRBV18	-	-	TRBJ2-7	CASSPGYSYEQYF	TGTGCCAGCTCCCCGGGGTACTCCTACGAGCAGTACTTC
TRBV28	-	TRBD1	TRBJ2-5	CASSVNRGAAQETQYF	TGTGCCAGCAGTGTCAACAGGGGAGCGGCACAAGAGACCCAGTACTTC
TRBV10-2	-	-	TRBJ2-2	CASSESFWEGGIAGELFF	TGCGCCAGCAGTGAGTCGTTTTGGGAAGGGGGAATAGCCGGGGAGCTGTTTTTT
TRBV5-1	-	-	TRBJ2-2	CASSLGGRANTGELFF	TGCGCCAGCAGCTTGGGTGGCAGGGCGAACACCGGGGAGCTGTTTTTT
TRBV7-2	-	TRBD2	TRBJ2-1	CASSPPGLAGVISYNEQFF	TGTGCCAGCAGCCCCCCGGGACTAGCGGGAGTAATTTCCTACAATGAGCAGTTCTTC
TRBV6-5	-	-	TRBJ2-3	CASSISGNTDTQYF	TGTGCCAGCAGTATCTCCGGTAACACAGATACGCAGTATTTT